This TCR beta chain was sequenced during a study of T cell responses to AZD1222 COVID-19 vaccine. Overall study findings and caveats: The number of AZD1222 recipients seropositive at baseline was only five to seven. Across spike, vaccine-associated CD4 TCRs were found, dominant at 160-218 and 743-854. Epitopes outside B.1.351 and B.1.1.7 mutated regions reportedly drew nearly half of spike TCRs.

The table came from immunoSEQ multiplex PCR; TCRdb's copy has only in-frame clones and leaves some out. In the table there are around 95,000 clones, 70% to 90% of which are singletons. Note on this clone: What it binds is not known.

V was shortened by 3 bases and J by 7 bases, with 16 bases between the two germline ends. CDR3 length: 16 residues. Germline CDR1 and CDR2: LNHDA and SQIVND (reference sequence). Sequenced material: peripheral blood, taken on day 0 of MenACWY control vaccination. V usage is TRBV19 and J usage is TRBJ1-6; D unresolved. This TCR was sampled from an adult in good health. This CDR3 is CASSMGRVTGNSPLHF. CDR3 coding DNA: TGTGCCAGTAGTATGGGAAGGGTTACGGGCAATTCACCCCTCCACTTT.